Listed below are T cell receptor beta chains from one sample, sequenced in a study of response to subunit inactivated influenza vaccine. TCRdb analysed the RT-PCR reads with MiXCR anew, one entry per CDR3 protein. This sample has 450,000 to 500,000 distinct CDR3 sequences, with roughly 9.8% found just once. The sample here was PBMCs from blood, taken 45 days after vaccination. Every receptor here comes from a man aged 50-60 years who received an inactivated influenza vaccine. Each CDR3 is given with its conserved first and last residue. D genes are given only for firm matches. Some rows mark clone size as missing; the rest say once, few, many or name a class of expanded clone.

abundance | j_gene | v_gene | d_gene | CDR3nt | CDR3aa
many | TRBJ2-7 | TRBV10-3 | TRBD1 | TGTGCCATCAGTGGGAGACAGGGCGGCGAGCAGTACTTC | CAISGRQGGEQYF
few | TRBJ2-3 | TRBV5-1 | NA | TGCGCCAGCAGCTTGATGGGGTCACGGACAGATACGCAGTATTTT | CASSLMGSRTDTQYF
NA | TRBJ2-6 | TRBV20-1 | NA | TGCAGTGCTAGACCAGTCGTGGCCAACGTCCTGACTTTC | CSARPVVANVLTF
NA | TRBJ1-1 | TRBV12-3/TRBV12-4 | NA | TGTGCCAGCGGACCGACAGGGAACACTGAAGCTTTCTTT | CASGPTGNTEAFF
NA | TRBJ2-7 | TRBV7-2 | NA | TGTGCCAGCAGCTTGACGCAGGACTACGAGCAGTACTTC | CASSLTQDYEQYF
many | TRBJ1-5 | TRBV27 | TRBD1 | TGTGCCAGCAGTGACAGGGGTATTCAGCCCCAGCATTTT | CASSDRGIQPQHF
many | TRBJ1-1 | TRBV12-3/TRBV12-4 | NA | TGTGCCAGCACCCCCGTAGGGGTAAGCACTGAAGCTTTCTTT | CASTPVGVSTEAFF
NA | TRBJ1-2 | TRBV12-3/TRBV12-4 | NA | TGTGCCAGCAGTTTGGGCTCGGGCCCCGAAAACTATGGCTACACCTTC | CASSLGSGPENYGYTF
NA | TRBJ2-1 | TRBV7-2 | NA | TGTGCCAGCAGCTTCGGTTGGGCTATGGAGCAGTTCTTC | CASSFGWAMEQFF
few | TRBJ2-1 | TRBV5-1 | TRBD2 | TGCGCCAGCAGCTTGGCTAGCGGGGGATATGATGAGCAGTTCTTC | CASSLASGGYDEQFF
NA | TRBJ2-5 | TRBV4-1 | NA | TGCGCCAGCAGCCGTTGGGTCTTGGGGGAGACCCAGTACTTC | CASSRWVLGETQYF
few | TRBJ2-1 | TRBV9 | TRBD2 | TGTGCCAGCAGCGCTAGCGGGGGGATATACAATGAGCAGTTCTTC | CASSASGGIYNEQFF
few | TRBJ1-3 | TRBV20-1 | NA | TGCAGTGCTAGACCTCAGGGGTCTGGAAACACCATATATTTT | CSARPQGSGNTIYF
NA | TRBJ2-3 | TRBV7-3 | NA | TGTGCCAGCAGCTTTAGCGATTCTAGCACAGATACGCAGTATTTT | CASSFSDSSTDTQYF
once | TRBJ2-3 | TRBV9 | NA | TGTGCCAGCAGCGTCCCTTCCGACTTGTTAGATACGCAGTATTTT | CASSVPSDLLDTQYF
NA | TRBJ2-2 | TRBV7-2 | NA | TGTGCCAGCAGTGCTAGCGTTACAGCGGCGAACACCGGGGAGCTGTTTTTT | CASSASVTAANTGELFF
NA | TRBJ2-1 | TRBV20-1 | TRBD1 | TGCAGTGCTAGGGGACCCGGGACAGGGGGCCTGAATGAGCAGTTCTTC | CSARGPGTGGLNEQFF
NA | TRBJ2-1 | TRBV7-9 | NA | TGTGCCAGCAGCTTTCGAGCCCCCTACAATGAGCAGTTCTTC | CASSFRAPYNEQFF
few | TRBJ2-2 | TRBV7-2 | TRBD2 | TGTGCCAGCAGCTTAGTTGCGGGGGGGGTCACCGGGGAGCTGTTTTTT | CASSLVAGGVTGELFF
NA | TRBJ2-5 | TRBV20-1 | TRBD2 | TGCAGTGCTAGAGATTTCGTGGCTAGCGGGAGACTAGAGACCCAGTACTTC | CSARDFVASGRLETQYF
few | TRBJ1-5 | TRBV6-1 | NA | TGTGCCAGCAGACGCCTGCCCCAGGATAGCAATCAGCCCCAGCATTTT | CASRRLPQDSNQPQHF
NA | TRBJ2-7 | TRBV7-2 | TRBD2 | TGTGCCAGTCGGACTAGCGGGGGGGCTGTGCAGTACTTC | CASRTSGGAVQYF
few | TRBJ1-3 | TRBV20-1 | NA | TGCAGTGCGCCGGACCTACACTCTGGAAACACCATATATTTT | CSAPDLHSGNTIYF
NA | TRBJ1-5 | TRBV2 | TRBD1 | TGTGCCAGCAGAAAACACGGACAGGGATGGCAGCCCCAGCATTTT | CASRKHGQGWQPQHF
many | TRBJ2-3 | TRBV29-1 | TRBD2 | TGCAGCGTTGAACGGGGACTAGCGGGAGATTTTTGGGACACAGATACGCAGTATTTT | CSVERGLAGDFWDTDTQYF
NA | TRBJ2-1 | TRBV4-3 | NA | TGCGCCAGCAGCTGGAGGCTCAATGTCGGTGAGCAGTTCTTC | CASSWRLNVGEQFF
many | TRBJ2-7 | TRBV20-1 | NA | TGCAGTGCTAGAGGCCCTGAAGGGACCCCCGAGCAGTACTTC | CSARGPEGTPEQYF
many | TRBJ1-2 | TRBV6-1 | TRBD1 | TGTGCCAGCAACACCGGGACAGGGAACTATGGCTACACCTTC | CASNTGTGNYGYTF
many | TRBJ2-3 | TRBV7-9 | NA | TGTGCCAGCAGCTCGCAGTCGGGCACAGATACGCAGTATTTT | CASSSQSGTDTQYF
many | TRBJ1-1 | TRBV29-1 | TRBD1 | TGCAGCGTTGAAGAACCAGGGGGGGTCCATTATAATGAAGCTTTCTTT | CSVEEPGGVHYNEAFF
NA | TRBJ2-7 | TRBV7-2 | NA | TGTGCCAGCAGCTTAGTCGGCAGAACCTACGAGCAGTACTTC | CASSLVGRTYEQYF
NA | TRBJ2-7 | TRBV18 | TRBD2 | TGTGCCAGCTCCCCCCCAGGGGGTAGCGGGAGGTCTTACTCCTACGAGCAGTACTTC | CASSPPGGSGRSYSYEQYF
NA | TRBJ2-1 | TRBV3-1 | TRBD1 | TGTGCCAGCAGCTTCCGGGACAGGGTCGATGAGCAGTTCTTC | CASSFRDRVDEQFF
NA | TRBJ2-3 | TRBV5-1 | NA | TGCGCCAGCAGCAGGGGACACCGAGGGACAGATACGCAGTATTTT | CASSRGHRGTDTQYF
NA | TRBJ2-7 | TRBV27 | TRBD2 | TGTGCCAGCAGTTTTGGGACTAGCGGGACAAACGAGCAGTACTTC | CASSFGTSGTNEQYF
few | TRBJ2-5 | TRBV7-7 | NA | TGTGCCAGCAGCTTAGCGATAAGGGGAGAGACCCAGTACTTC | CASSLAIRGETQYF
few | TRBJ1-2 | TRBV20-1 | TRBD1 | TGCAGTGCTACCGAGGGGGCGCGGAACTATGGCTACACCTTC | CSATEGARNYGYTF
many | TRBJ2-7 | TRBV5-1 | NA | TGCGCCAGCAGCTTGTCCCCCCGGGACGGATCCTACGAGCAGTACTTC | CASSLSPRDGSYEQYF
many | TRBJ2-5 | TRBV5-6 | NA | TGTGCCAGCAGCTTGGACCAAGAGACCCAGTACTTC | CASSLDQETQYF
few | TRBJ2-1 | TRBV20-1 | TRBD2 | TGCAGTGCTACTAGCGGGAGCTCCAATGAGCAGTTCTTC | CSATSGSSNEQFF